These 13 T cell receptor beta chains were all obtained from the same sample, sequenced in a study of control samples from healthy donors and cancer patients. Some clones are missing from TCRdb's copy, which holds only in-frame ones; the method was immunoSEQ multiplex PCR. This table has fewer than 200,000 clones, 90% to 95% appearing once. The sequenced sample was blood. Every receptor here comes from a man aged 25-45 years in good health.

The chain is built from TRBV27 and TRBJ2-1; no reliable D call. Germline V gene data show CDR1 as MNHEY and CDR2 as SMNVEV (reference sequence). This CDR3 has 18 residues. V lost 6 bases, J lost 6 bases, and 27 bases lay in between. DNA for the CDR3: TGTGCCAGCAGCCAAACCGCCGGAAGAGGCAGCGATCTCAATGAGCAGTTCTTC. Amino acids: CASSQTAGRGSDLNEQFF.

The rearrangement joins TRBV5-1 to TRBJ1-2, with 7 nucleotides matching TRBD1. V shed 0 bases, J shed 3 bases, and the junction held 8 bases outside the gene matches. Germline V gene sequence: CDR1 SGHRS, CDR2 YFSETQ. This CDR3 comprises 16 residues. DNA for the CDR3: TGCGCCAGCAGCTTGGAGGACAGGCTCCTTGACTATGGCTACACCTTC. Protein sequence: CASSLEDRLLDYGYTF.

This clone was seen only a few times. The chain links TRBV14 to TRBJ2-6, with D possibly TRBD1 on 5 matching bases. Trimming shortened V by 3 bases and J by 0 bases, and 6 bases separated the two germline ends. Germline V gene lookup returns CDR1 SGHDN and CDR2 FVKESK. The CDR3 totals 15 residues. The CDR3 DNA is TGTGCCAGCAGCCAGACAGACTCTGGGGCCAACGTCCTGACTTTC. Translated, it gives CASSQTDSGANVLTF.

The V gene is TRBV6-5, the J gene TRBJ1-1, with D possibly being TRBD1 (5 bases). In germline, CDR1 is MNHEY, CDR2 SVGAGI. This CDR3 comprises 14 residues. Trimming shortened V by 7 bases and J by 4 bases, and 16 bases separated the two germline ends. CDR3 coding DNA: TGTGCCAGCACCCCAGGTTGGGGGACCACTGAAGCTTTCTTT. It translates to CASTPGWGTTEAFF.

The chain carries TRBV29-1 and TRBJ2-1, with 11 bases that match TRBD2. The CDR3 is 11 amino acids. V lost 4 bases to trimming and J lost 14 bases; unmatched junction nucleotides: 4. CDR1 and CDR2 (germline): SQVTM, ANQGSEA. The CDR3 protein is CSVALAGGKFF. CDR3 bases: TGCAGCGTTGCCCTAGCGGGAGGAAAGTTCTTC.

V is TRBV19 and J is TRBJ1-4; D unclear. Germline assignment: CDR1 LNHDA and CDR2 SQIVND (reference sequence). V dropped 5 bases and J dropped 3 bases, with 4 bases sitting between them. The CDR3 covers 12 residues. This chain's CDR3 is CASSPSNEKLFF. The CDR3 nucleotides are TGTGCCAGTAGTCCGTCTAATGAAAAACTGTTTTTT.

The chain uses TRBV6-2 or TRBV6-3 and TRBJ2-7; no reliable D call. There are 11 residues in the CDR3. With 2 bases removed from V and 5 bases from J, the gap between germline ends came to 4 bases. CDR1 and CDR2 (germline): MNHEY, SVGEGT. Here the CDR3 DNA reads TGTGCCAGCAGTTACATCCACGAGCAGTACTTC. Translation: CASSYIHEQYF.

This chain links TRBV18 with TRBJ2-7, with a tentative D call TRBD2 (6 bases). Trimming took off 0 bases at V and 3 bases at J, with 12 bases between the two ends. This CDR3 contains 15 residues. CDR1 is KGHSH, CDR2 LQKENI, per germline. CDR3 DNA: TGTGCCAGCTCACCACCGGAACTAGCTGGCTACGAGCAGTACTTC. Translation: CASSPPELAGYEQYF.

This chain joins TRBV7-2 and TRBJ2-7, with TRBD2 matching over 7 bases. The germline V gene encodes CDR1 SGHTA and CDR2 FQGNSA. The CDR3 spans 14 residues. The V segment lost 5 bases and the J segment 1 base; nucleotides outside the gene matches: 5. CDR3 nucleotides: TGTGCCAGCAGCCCCTGGGGGGGATCCTACGAGCAGTACTTC. Its translation: CASSPWGGSYEQYF.

This clone was seen more than once but under ten times. The J gene is TRBJ2-6, the V gene TRBV18; D remains unclear. Between the trimmed V and J ends, which lost 2 bases and 0 bases, there was a span of 5 bases. The CDR3 is 15 residues long. The germline V gene has CDR1 KGHSH and CDR2 LQKENI. The chain's CDR3 is CASSPMRSGANVLTF. As DNA, the CDR3 is TGTGCCAGCTCACCAATGCGCTCTGGGGCCAACGTCCTGACTTTC.

CDR3 region: CASSQVGGQAFYEQYF. In DNA, the CDR3 is TGCGCCAGCAGCCAAGTCGGGGGACAGGCTTTTTACGAGCAGTACTTC. V is TRBV4-1 and J is TRBJ2-7, with 8 bases fitting TRBD1. Germline CDR1 and CDR2: MGHRA and YSYEKL. This CDR3 contains 16 residues. V lost 1 base and J lost 4; bases outside the gene matches: 9.

The chain uses TRBV10-2 and TRBJ1-1, with D hard to call. V was trimmed by 3 bases and J by 4 bases, leaving 12 bases between them. The CDR3 is made up of 14 amino acids. CDR1 and CDR2 (germline): WSHSY, SAAADI. The CDR3 spells CASSEFGKGTEAFF. CDR3 coding DNA: TGCGCCAGCAGTGAATTCGGGAAAGGCACTGAAGCTTTCTTT.

The V gene is TRBV18, the J gene TRBJ2-7; maybe TRBD1 (6 bases). CDR3 size: 14 residues. With 1 base removed from V and 0 bases from J, the gap between germline ends came to 7 bases. The germline V gene has CDR1 KGHSH and CDR2 LQKENI. The CDR3: CASSPLQGSYEQYF. Written as DNA, the CDR3 is TGTGCCAGCTCACCACTACAGGGCTCCTACGAGCAGTACTTC.